Below are 23 T cell receptor beta chains sequenced from a single sample in a study of response to subunit inactivated influenza vaccine. TCRdb used MiXCR to reprocess the RT-PCR reads, holding one entry per CDR3 protein. Of roughly 780,000 distinct CDR3 sequences listed, roughly 20% are singletons. This specimen consisted of PBMCs from blood, obtained more than 4 days after vaccination. Receptors were obtained from a man in his fifties or sixties who received an inactivated influenza vaccine.

This clonotype was found a few times. The V and J genes are TRBV7-9 and TRBJ1-1; D may be TRBD1 (5 bases). Germline assignment: CDR1 SEHNR and CDR2 FQNEAQ (reference sequence). V was trimmed by 7 bases and J by 6 bases, leaving 12 bases between them. The CDR3 extends over 12 amino acids. CDR3 DNA: TGTGCCAGCAACACGGGGCTGGCTGAAGCTTTCTTT. It translates to CASNTGLAEAFF. Together with reference TRBV7-9 and TRBJ1-1, the CDR3 gives the full variable domain: DTGVSQNPRHKITKRGQNVTFRCDPISEHNRLYWYRQTLGQGPEFLTYFQNEAQLEKSRLLSDRFSAERPKGSFSTLEIQRTEQGDSAMYLCASNTGLAEAFFGQGTRLTVV.

The DNA of the CDR3 is TGTGCCAGCAGCCGCCGGACAGGGTCTGCCTACAATGAGCAGTTCTTC. It encodes CASSRRTGSAYNEQFF. The rearrangement joins TRBV6-1 to TRBJ2-1; 8 bases are shared with TRBD1. CDR3 size: 16 residues. From germline, CDR1 is MNHNS and CDR2 SASEGT. The V segment lost 6 bases and the J segment 2 bases; nucleotides outside the gene matches: 9.

The chain joins TRBV20-1 to TRBJ2-1, with 10 nucleotides matching TRBD1. V shed 1 base and J 8 bases; nucleotides not matched to a gene: 11. Germline assignment: CDR1 DFQATT and CDR2 SNEGSKA (reference sequence). This CDR3 region has 16 residues. CDR3 coding DNA: TGCAGTGCTAGAGTCCCTCCGGGACAGGGGAGGTATGAGCAGTTCTTC. It translates to CSARVPPGQGRYEQFF.

V usage is TRBV20-1 and J usage is TRBJ2-4, with 7 bases aligning to TRBD1. Losses at the gene ends were 5 bases for V and 5 bases for J; bases not matched to a gene: 9. Germline CDR1 and CDR2: DFQATT and SNEGSKA (reference sequence). CDR3 length equals 14 residues. CDR3 residues: CSACYLGQENIQYF. The CDR3 DNA reads as TGCAGTGCTTGCTACCTCGGACAGGAAAACATTCAGTACTTC.

The chain employs TRBV18 and TRBJ1-3, with unresolved D. Trimming removed 1 base from V and 0 bases from J, with 7 bases in between. The CDR3 totals 15 residues. Germline V gene lookup returns CDR1 KGHSH and CDR2 LQKENI. DNA of the CDR3: TGTGCCAGCTCACCACGGTCAAACTCTGGAAACACCATATATTTT. Its translation: CASSPRSNSGNTIYF.

This clonotype has only a few counts. The rearrangement joins TRBV5-8 to TRBJ2-7; D is possibly TRBD2 (6 bases). The CDR3 sequence is 13 residues long. CDR1 SGHTS and CDR2 YDEGEE come from the germline V gene. V was clipped by 6 bases and J by 6 bases, with 16 bases between them. For the CDR3, the DNA is TGTGCCAGCACGGCTGTGTTCGGGGGCGAGCAGTACTTC. Its protein product is CASTAVFGGEQYF.

The chain has TRBV18 and TRBJ2-1; TRBD2 matches at 10 bases. The CDR3 covers 16 residues. J was trimmed by 8 bases and V by 0 bases; bases with no gene match: 7. The germline gives CDR1 KGHSH, CDR2 LQKENI. In nucleotides, the CDR3 is TGTGCCAGCTCACCACCAGCGCTAGCGGGAGCGGATGAGCAGTTCTTC. The encoded protein is CASSPPALAGADEQFF.

The rearrangement joins TRBV5-1 to TRBJ2-7, with 8 bases fitting TRBD1. Unmatched junction bases numbered 5, after V lost 3 bases and J lost 3 bases. Germline values: CDR1 SGHRS, CDR2 YFSETQ. The length of the CDR3 is 14 residues. The CDR3 nucleotides are TGCGCCAGCAGCTCATTGGGACAGGTCTACGAGCAGTACTTC. Residues: CASSSLGQVYEQYF.

Only a few counts were recorded for this clonotype. The chain recombines TRBV12-3 or TRBV12-4 with TRBJ1-1; D gene uncertain. Trimming cost V 5 bases and J 5 bases, with 15 bases left between them. The CDR3 is made up of 14 amino acids. The chain's CDR3 is CASSKSPVGTEAFF. The CDR3, as DNA: TGTGCCAGCAGTAAATCCCCGGTGGGGACTGAAGCTTTCTTT.

The V call is TRBV5-1, the J call TRBJ2-5, with a possible D match to TRBD2 (5 bases). Trimming stripped 0 bases from V and 1 base from J, with 13 bases between. In germline, CDR1 is SGHRS, CDR2 YFSETQ. The CDR3 has 16 amino acids. The CDR3: CASSLGAVPGQETQYF. CDR3 in DNA: TGCGCCAGCAGCTTGGGAGCGGTACCTGGCCAAGAGACCCAGTACTTC.

This clonotype was picked up many times. The chain joins TRBV12-3 or TRBV12-4 to TRBJ2-1; 8 bases line up with TRBD2. The V and J ends lost 5 bases and 0 bases, in that order; junction bases with no gene match: 3. The CDR3 sequence is 15 residues long. The DNA for the CDR3 is TGTGCCAGCAGTACGGGGACTAGCTCCTACAATGAGCAGTTCTTC. Translated: CASSTGTSSYNEQFF.

There are many counts of this clonotype. The V gene is TRBV5-1, the J gene TRBJ2-3, with TRBD1 matching 8 bases. With 0 bases clipped from V and 5 bases from J, the junction kept 5 bases outside the gene matches. The CDR3 loop spans 15 amino acids. Germline V gives CDR1 SGHRS, CDR2 YFSETQ. The CDR3 region has the DNA TGCGCCAGCAGCTTGGGACAGGGGAGAGGAGATACGCAGTATTTT. Translation gives CASSLGQGRGDTQYF. The full variable domain, completed using reference TRBV5-1 and TRBJ2-3, is KAGVTQTPRYLIKTRGQQVTLSCSPISGHRSVSWYQQTPGQGLQFLFEYFSETQRNKGNFPGRFSGRQFSNSRSEMNVSTLELGDSALYLCASSLGQGRGDTQYFGPGTRLTVL.

The genes are TRBV20-1 and TRBJ2-3; D might be TRBD2 (6 bases). V lost 3 bases, J lost 6 bases, and 7 bases lay in between. Germline V CDR1 and CDR2: DFQATT, SNEGSKA (reference sequence). The CDR3 totals 11 residues. CDR3 sequence reads: CSAREGDTQYF. The DNA of the CDR3 is TGCAGTGCTAGGGAGGGCGATACGCAGTATTTT.

This clonotype showed up just a few times. The V call is TRBV20-1, the J call TRBJ2-3; D might be TRBD2 (6 bases). Germline CDR1 DFQATT, CDR2 SNEGSKA (reference sequence). Trimming cost V 3 bases and J 9 bases, with 22 bases left between them. CDR3 length equals 15 residues. CDR3 amino acids: CSASYGKALGGTQYF. CDR3 nucleotides: TGCAGTGCTAGTTATGGGAAGGCTCTGGGAGGAACGCAGTATTTT.

This chain links TRBV6-1 with TRBJ2-7; 10 bases are shared with TRBD1. V dropped 7 bases and J dropped 4; count of bases not matched to a gene: 7. Germline CDR1 is MNHNS and CDR2 is SASEGT. The CDR3 has 14 amino acids. CDR3 protein: CASTRTGQGYEQYF. Written as DNA, the CDR3 is TGTGCCAGCACTCGAACGGGACAGGGGTACGAGCAGTACTTC.

Worth noting for this clonotype: A junction end diverges from the germline sequence, so it may reflect a read error. The chain employs TRBV10-1 and TRBJ2-3; 7 bases are shared with TRBD2. The CDR3 contains 16 residues. The germline V gene has CDR1 WNHNN and CDR2 SYGVQD (reference sequence). The CDR3 is CANSDFHSGSTDTQYF. DNA for the CDR3: TGCGCCAACAGTGACTTCCATAGCGGGTCCACAGATACGCAGTATTTT.

The V call is TRBV6-5, the J call TRBJ2-5, with D possibly TRBD2 on 6 matching bases. Germline lookup yields CDR1 MNHEY and CDR2 SVGAGI. CDR3 size: 12 residues. Trimming cost V 10 bases and J 2 bases, with 11 bases left between them. DNA for the CDR3: TGTGCCACTAAGGGACTTCAAGAGACCCAGTACTTC. Translation: CATKGLQETQYF.

The chain has TRBV21-1 and TRBJ2-1. TRBV21-1 is flagged as a pseudogene. The CDR3 extends over 13 amino acids. CDR3 residues: CASSRKRSNEQFF. The CDR3 coding sequence is TGTGCCAGCAGCAGGAAGCGATCGAATGAGCAGTTCTTC.

In its sample, this clonotype was seen a few times. The CDR3 coding sequence is TGTGCCAGTAGTATGGAGTCAGATACGCAGTATTTT. Amino acids: CASSMESDTQYF. V usage is TRBV19 and J usage is TRBJ2-3; D is undetermined. Trimming took 3 bases from V and 4 from J, leaving 5 bases between them. Germline loops: CDR1 LNHDA, CDR2 SQIVND (reference sequence). The CDR3 has 12 residues.

The chain joins TRBV29-1 to TRBJ2-1, with 11 bases fitting TRBD1. The junction had 7 bases not matched to a gene; V was cut back by 7 bases and J by 5 bases. The germline CDR1 and CDR2 sequences are SQVTM and ANQGSEA. This CDR3 contains 14 residues. CDR3 bases: TGCAGCGCCCTAGGGGACAGGGGGAACAATGAGCAGTTCTTC. It specifies CSALGDRGNNEQFF.

The chain is built from TRBV6-5 and TRBJ2-7; unclear D gene. V gave up 0 bases and J gave up 7 bases, with 19 bases separating them. This CDR3 is 16 amino acids long. CDR1 MNHEY and CDR2 SVGAGI come from the germline V gene. The CDR3: CASSYSKSARMPEQYF. The DNA for the CDR3 is TGTGCCAGCAGTTACTCGAAATCGGCCCGGATGCCAGAGCAGTACTTC.

This chain uses TRBV6-1 with TRBJ1-1, with TRBD1 identical over 7 bases. Trimming at V came to 5 bases and at J to 5 bases, leaving 11 bases not matched to a gene. This CDR3 spans 15 amino acids. Germline CDR1 reads MNHNS; CDR2 reads SASEGT. CDR3 residues: CASSTTSTGMTEAFF. CDR3 DNA: TGTGCCAGCAGTACAACCTCGACAGGGATGACTGAAGCTTTCTTT.

The rearrangement uses TRBV11-1 and TRBJ2-3; 10 bases agree with TRBD2. The V gene end was trimmed by 5 bases and the J gene end by 1 base; junction bases not matched to a gene: 15. Looked up from germline, CDR1 is SGHAT and CDR2 is FQDESV (reference sequence). This CDR3 is 19 amino acids long. CDR3 residues: CASSPRVLAGAPRTDTQYF. As DNA, the CDR3 is TGTGCCAGCAGCCCTAGGGTCCTAGCGGGAGCCCCCCGCACAGATACGCAGTATTTT.